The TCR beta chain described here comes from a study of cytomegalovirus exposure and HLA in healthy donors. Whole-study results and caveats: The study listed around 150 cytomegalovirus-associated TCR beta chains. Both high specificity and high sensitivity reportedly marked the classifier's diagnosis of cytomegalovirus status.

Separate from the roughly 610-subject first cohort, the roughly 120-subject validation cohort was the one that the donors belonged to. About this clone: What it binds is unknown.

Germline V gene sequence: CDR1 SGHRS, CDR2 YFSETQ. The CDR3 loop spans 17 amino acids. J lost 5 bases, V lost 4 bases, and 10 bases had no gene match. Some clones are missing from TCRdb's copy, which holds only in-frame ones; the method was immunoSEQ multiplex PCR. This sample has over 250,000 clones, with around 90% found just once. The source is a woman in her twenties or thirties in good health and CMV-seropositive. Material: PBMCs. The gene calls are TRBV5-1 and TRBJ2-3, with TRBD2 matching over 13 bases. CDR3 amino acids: CASSTITSGRAQDTQYF. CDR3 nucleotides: TGCGCCAGCAGCACGATCACTAGCGGGAGGGCCCAAGATACGCAGTATTTT.